This record covers a single TCR beta chain. Germline V gene lookup returns CDR1 LGHNA and CDR2 YNFKEQ. V dropped 0 bases and J dropped 4; count of bases not matched to a gene: 6. The CDR3 runs to 16 residues. The PCR employed 60 Vbeta primers together with 13 Jbeta primers. Sequencing was performed with immunoSEQ multiplex PCR; in TCRdb, only in-frame clones are kept and a portion is missing. This sample has about 150,000 clones, with 70% to 80% found just once. These data are taken from a study of cytomegalovirus exposure and HLA in healthy donors. The sequenced sample was PBMCs. The chain couples TRBV4-2 to TRBJ2-1; 7 bases fit TRBD2. The receptor's source is a human donor in good health. The CDR3 nucleotides are TGTGCCAGCAGCCAAGAAAATGGGGGGGGGTACAATGAGCAGTTCTTC. Its translation is CASSQENGGGYNEQFF.